Following are 19 T cell receptor beta chains from one sample sequenced in a study of cytomegalovirus exposure and HLA in healthy donors. In the PCR, 60 Vbeta and 13 Jbeta primers were used. Repertoires were generated with immunoSEQ multiplex PCR, while TCRdb's copy carries only in-frame clones and drops some. This repertoire includes 100,000 to 150,000 clones. The sample was PBMCs. The receptors originated from a woman between 35 and 50 years old in good health and CMV-seropositive.

This chain connects TRBV7-3 to TRBJ2-3, with D possibly matching TRBD2 (6 bases). Germline values: CDR1 SGHTA, CDR2 FQGTGA. The CDR3 has 14 residues. Trimming took off 3 bases at V and 0 bases at J, with 7 bases between the two ends. Written as DNA, the CDR3 is TGTGCCAGCAGCTTTAGCGGTAGCACAGATACGCAGTATTTT. Its protein is CASSFSGSTDTQYF.

J is TRBJ2-3 and V is TRBV19; 10 bases match TRBD2. Germline V CDR1 and CDR2: LNHDA, SQIVND (reference sequence). The CDR3 runs 14 residues. Germline trimming cut 5 bases from V and 5 bases from J; bases unmatched to any gene: 4. In nucleotides, the CDR3 is TGTGCCAGTAGTCTGGGACTAGCGTTAGATACGCAGTATTTT. Protein: CASSLGLALDTQYF. Full variable domain (outside the CDR3, taken from reference TRBV19 and TRBJ2-3): DGGITQSPKYLFRKEGQNVTLSCEQNLNHDAMYWYRQDPGQGLRLIYYSQIVNDFQKGDIAEGYSVSREKKESFPLTVTSAQKNPTAFYLCASSLGLALDTQYFGPGTRLTVL.

The chain employs TRBV4-3 and TRBJ1-2, with TRBD1 identical over 10 bases. Germline CDR1 is LGHNA and CDR2 is YSLEER. The J segment lost 8 bases and the V segment lost 4 bases, leaving 7 bases of the junction unmatched. This CDR3 has 14 residues. CDR3 DNA sequence: TGCGCCAGCAGCCCTGGACAGGGGGAGAAGGGCTACACCTTC. Translation gives CASSPGQGEKGYTF.

J is TRBJ2-5 and V is TRBV4-2, with 12 nucleotides matching TRBD2. This CDR3 is built from 19 residues. With V trimmed by 0 bases and J by 5 bases, 13 bases remained unmatched. The V gene's germline CDR1 is LGHNA and CDR2 YNFKEQ. CDR3 in amino acids: CASSQDPASGRAGDETQYF. The CDR3 nucleotides are TGTGCCAGCAGCCAAGATCCGGCTAGCGGGAGGGCCGGTGATGAGACCCAGTACTTC.

This chain links TRBV6-5 with TRBJ2-7; TRBD2 is a possible D gene (5 bases). CDR1 MNHEY and CDR2 SVGAGI come from the germline V gene. Between the trimmed V and J ends, which lost 2 bases and 3 bases, there was a span of 11 bases. The length of the CDR3 is 14 residues. Here the CDR3 DNA reads TGTGCCAGCAGTTACGCCCCGGAGGTCTACGAGCAGTACTTC. It specifies CASSYAPEVYEQYF.

The rearrangement links TRBV5-6 to TRBJ2-3; D is perhaps TRBD1 (7 bases). The germline V and J ends were trimmed by 4 bases and 10 bases, with 19 bases remaining between them. Germline values: CDR1 SGHDT, CDR2 YYEEEE. This CDR3 region has 14 residues. CDR3 nucleotides: TGTGCCAGCAGCATGCCTTCACAGGGGACTGCGCAGTATTTT. This sequence encodes CASSMPSQGTAQYF.

This chain joins TRBV5-4 and TRBJ2-6, with D hard to call. V was shortened by 1 base and J by 2 bases, with 13 bases between the two germline ends. CDR1 and CDR2 (germline): SGHNT, YYREEE (reference sequence). CDR3 length equals 17 residues. In nucleotides, the CDR3 is TGTGCCAGCAGCTTGCCCATGCGGCCAGCTGGGGCCAACGTCCTGACTTTC. It yields the protein CASSLPMRPAGANVLTF.

This chain links TRBV6-1 with TRBJ1-5, with 9 bases fitting TRBD1. Germline-derived CDR1 and CDR2 are MNHNS and SASEGT. J lost 2 bases, V lost 4 bases, and 3 bases had no gene match. This CDR3 is 15 amino acids long. The CDR3 DNA reads TGTGCCAGCAGTGGGGACAGGGCAGGCAATCAGCCCCAGCATTTT. This translates into CASSGDRAGNQPQHF.

The rearrangement links TRBV4-1 to TRBJ1-1; 9 bases map to TRBD1. The CDR3 runs 14 residues. Germline CDR1 MGHRA, CDR2 YSYEKL. The V segment lost 4 bases and the J segment 7 bases; nucleotides outside the gene matches: 7. CDR3 bases: TGCGCCAGCAGCCGTACACAGGGGGCCTTTGAAGCTTTCTTT. This sequence encodes CASSRTQGAFEAFF.

The chain joins TRBV6-5 to TRBJ1-1; D gene ambiguous. V lost 6 bases and J 6 bases, leaving 11 bases between the germline ends. The CDR3 is made up of 12 amino acids. Germline lookup yields CDR1 MNHEY and CDR2 SVGAGI. CDR3 sequence reads: CASSRGVAEAFF. Written as DNA, the CDR3 is TGTGCCAGCAGCCGCGGGGTGGCTGAAGCTTTCTTT.

V is TRBV5-6 and J is TRBJ2-3; D ambiguous. Trimming removed 4 bases from V and 4 bases from J, with 25 bases in between. This CDR3 contains 18 residues. Germline values: CDR1 SGHDT, CDR2 YYEEEE. CDR3 sequence (DNA): TGTGCCAGCAGCACGTGGGCAGGCGCAGGTGAAAATCCAGATACGCAGTATTTT. Amino acid sequence: CASSTWAGAGENPDTQYF.

The rearrangement joins TRBV2 to TRBJ2-2; weak D call: TRBD2 (6 bases). The CDR3 spans 11 residues. Germline V gene sequence: CDR1 SNHLY, CDR2 FYNNEI. Trimming removed 4 bases at V and 13 bases at J, with 10 bases between. CDR3 coding DNA: TGTGCCAGCAGTGCGGTGGGAGGGCTGTTTTTT. It codes for CASSAVGGLFF. The full variable domain, in which reference TRBV2 and TRBJ2-2 provide the parts outside the CDR3, is EPEVTQTPSHQVTQMGQEVILRCVPISNHLYFYWYRQILGQKVEFLVSFYNNEISEKSEIFDDQFSVERPDGSNFTLKIRSTKLEDSAMYFCASSAVGGLFFGEGSRLTVL.

The rearrangement links TRBV5-6 to TRBJ1-4; D gene ambiguous. Germline V gene lookup returns CDR1 SGHDT and CDR2 YYEEEE. The V end lost 3 bases, the J end lost 2 bases, and 14 bases lay between the germline ends. The CDR3 extends over 16 amino acids. The CDR3 loop is CASSSLSPSTNEKLFF. The CDR3 DNA reads as TGTGCCAGCAGCTCCCTCTCACCGAGCACTAATGAAAAACTGTTTTTT.

The chain combines TRBV7-6 with TRBJ1-4; D unresolved. This CDR3 has 13 amino acids. V lost 3 bases to trimming and J lost 8 bases, with 10 bases between them. CDR1 is SGHVS and CDR2 is FNYEAQ in the germline V gene. CDR3 in amino acids: CASSFGVGEKLFF. The CDR3 nucleotides read TGTGCCAGCAGCTTCGGGGTCGGGGAAAAACTGTTTTTT.

The rearrangement joins TRBV28 to TRBJ2-7; TRBD1 matches at 7 bases. The CDR3 consists of 13 residues. Germline-derived CDR1 and CDR2 are MDHEN and SYDVKM. The V and J ends lost 6 bases and 1 base, in that order; junction bases with no gene match: 3. The CDR3 DNA follows: TGTGCCAGCAGGCGACAGGGATCCTACGAGCAGTACTTC. Protein: CASRRQGSYEQYF.

CDR3 residues: CAWSVLNEQFF. CDR3 sequence (DNA): TGTGCCTGGAGTGTACTCAATGAGCAGTTCTTC. The V call is TRBV30, the J call TRBJ2-1; D uncertain. With 0 bases removed from V and 6 bases from J, the gap between germline ends came to 3 bases. Looked up from germline, CDR1 is GTSNPN and CDR2 is SVGIG (reference sequence). CDR3 length equals 11 residues. The whole variable domain, remainder taken from reference TRBV30 and TRBJ2-1, is SQTIHQWPATLVQPVGSPLSLECTVEGTSNPNLYWYRQAAGRGLQLLFYSVGIGQISSEVPQNLSASRPQDRQFILSSKKLLLSDSGFYLCAWSVLNEQFFGPGTRLTVL.

V gene TRBV6-1 combines with J gene TRBJ2-3, with D possibly TRBD2 on 5 matching bases. The CDR3 extends over 14 amino acids. V was shortened by 1 base and J by 6 bases, with 11 bases between the two germline ends. The germline V gene encodes CDR1 MNHNS and CDR2 SASEGT. This CDR3 reads CASSEERAADTQYF. In DNA, the CDR3 is TGTGCCAGCAGTGAAGAGAGGGCCGCGGATACGCAGTATTTT.

This rearrangement joins TRBV2 to TRBJ1-2; D gene uncertain. The CDR3 loop spans 15 amino acids. Looked up from germline, CDR1 is SNHLY and CDR2 is FYNNEI. V was shortened by 6 bases and J by 5 bases, with 19 bases between the two germline ends. CDR3 sequence (DNA): TGTGCCAGCAGGGGCATGGACGGGGAACCTTATGGCTACACCTTC. This gives the protein CASRGMDGEPYGYTF.

In the case of this clone: This same CDR3 is encoded by further DNA sequences in the sample. The chain is built from TRBV5-5 and TRBJ1-1; D gene uncertain. The CDR3 extends over 13 amino acids. The germline CDR1 and CDR2 sequences are SGHKS and YYEKEE (reference sequence). V was shortened by 0 bases and J by 1 base, with 4 bases between the two germline ends. The CDR3 DNA follows: TGTGCCAGCAGCTTGGCCGGGAACACTGAAGCTTTCTTT. This codes for CASSLAGNTEAFF. The full variable domain, its missing parts supplied by reference TRBV5-5 and TRBJ1-1, is DAGVTQSPTHLIKTRGQQVTLRCSPISGHKSVSWYQQVLGQGPQFIFQYYEKEERGRGNFPDRFSARQFPNYSSELNVNALLLGDSALYLCASSLAGNTEAFFGQGTRLTVV.